Detailed here is one T cell receptor beta chain. The junction had 3 bases not matched to a gene; V was cut back by 4 bases and J by 2 bases. This CDR3 is built from 14 residues. Germline loops: CDR1 SGHTA, CDR2 FQGTGA. Time point noted: patch test 1, 2 weeks after DPC sensitization. Stated treatment: therapeutic diphenylcyclopropenone sensitization with weekly scalp DPC. TCRdb recomputed calls from the RACE reads with MiXCR, one row per CDR3 protein. The sample holds about 70,000 distinct CDR3 sequences, approximately 9.4% seen once. This entry is derived from a study of human T cells and chemical hapten exposure.

The V gene is TRBV7-3, the J gene TRBJ2-7; 9 positions agree with TRBD1. This receptor was identified in a woman in her forties with alopecia areata. Some clones in this sample may be carry-over from other donors' samples. The sequencing used whole blood, collected in connection with sensitization to the hapten diphenylcyclopropenone (DPC). This CDR3 reads CASSSDRGAYEQYF. The CDR3 nucleotides read TGTGCCAGCAGCTCGGACAGGGGCGCCTACGAGCAGTACTTC.